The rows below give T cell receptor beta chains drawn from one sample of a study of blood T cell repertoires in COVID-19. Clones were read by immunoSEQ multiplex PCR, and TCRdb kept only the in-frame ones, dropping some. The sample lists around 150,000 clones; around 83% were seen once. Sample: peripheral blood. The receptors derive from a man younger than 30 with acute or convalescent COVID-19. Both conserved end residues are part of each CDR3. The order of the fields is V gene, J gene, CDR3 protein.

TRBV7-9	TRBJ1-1	CASSLIERTEAFF
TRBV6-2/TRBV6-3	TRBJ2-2	CASSQIARNTGELFF
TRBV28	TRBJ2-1	CASSLKFRVREQFF
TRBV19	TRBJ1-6	CASSQGQGERTPLHF
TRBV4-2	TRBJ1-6	CASSQDLGGENSPLHF
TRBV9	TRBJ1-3	CASSHATTGNTIYF
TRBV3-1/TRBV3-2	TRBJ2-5	CASSQGNSMPETQYF
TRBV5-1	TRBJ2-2	CASSFSGPSTGELFF
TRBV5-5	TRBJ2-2	CASSLDRVEAGELFF
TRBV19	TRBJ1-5	CASRIKQVSNQPQHF
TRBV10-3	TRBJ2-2	CAIRDRLLDTGELFF
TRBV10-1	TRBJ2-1	CASSQYNEQFF
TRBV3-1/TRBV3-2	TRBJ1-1	CASSQVPAEAFF
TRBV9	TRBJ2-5	CASSFGQGDRETQYF
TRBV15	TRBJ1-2	CATSRVPGNGYTF
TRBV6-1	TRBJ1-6	CASSDSFSSPLHF
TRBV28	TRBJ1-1	CASSSRARGTEAFF
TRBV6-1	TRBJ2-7	CASSDQTGSYEQYF
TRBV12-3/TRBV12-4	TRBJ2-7	CASSRGTAYEQYF
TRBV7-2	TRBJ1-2	CASSLVFSQARGQNYGYTF
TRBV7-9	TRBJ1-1	CASSLGSVNTEAFF
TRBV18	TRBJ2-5	CASSPGQGETQYF
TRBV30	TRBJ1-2	CAWSGQGRGGYTF
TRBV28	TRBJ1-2	CASRYRDRGDYTF
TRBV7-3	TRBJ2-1	CASSLNPSSGRQSEQFF
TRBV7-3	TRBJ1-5	CASSLKSNQPQHF
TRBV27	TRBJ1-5	CASSLSTGQPQHF
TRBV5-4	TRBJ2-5	CASSLGREETQYF
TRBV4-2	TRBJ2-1	CASSPLLTSGGPGEQFF
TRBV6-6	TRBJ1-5	CASRTDNQPQHF
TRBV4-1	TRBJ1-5	CASSQRTESNQPQHF
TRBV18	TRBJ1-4	CASSPTGAEKLFF
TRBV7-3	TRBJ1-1	CASSQQGQGRWAEAFF
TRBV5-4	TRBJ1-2	CASSLDRNYGYTF
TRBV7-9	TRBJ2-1	CASSALAGKYNEQFF
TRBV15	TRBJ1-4	CATSSGRVSGKLFF
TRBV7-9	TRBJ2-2	CASSELAGGLNTGELFF
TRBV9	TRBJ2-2	CASSVDISGLSTGELFF
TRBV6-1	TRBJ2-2	CASSEQVNTGELFF
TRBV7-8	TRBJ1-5	CASSLVADLYQPQHF
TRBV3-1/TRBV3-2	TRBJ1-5	CASSPGQFNQPQHF
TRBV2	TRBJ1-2	CASSKEGDYGYTF
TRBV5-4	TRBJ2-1	CASSLEPSGGLNEQFF
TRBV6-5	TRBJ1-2	CASRHPRGGGGYTF
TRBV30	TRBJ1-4	CAWNSPPGPYEKLFF
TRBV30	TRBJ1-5	CAWSAGTGDNQPQHF
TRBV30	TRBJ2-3	CAWTLGGDRQYF
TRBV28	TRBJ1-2	CASSVGGTGGGYTF
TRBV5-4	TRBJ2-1	CASSADRAYNEQFF
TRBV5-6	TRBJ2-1	CASSFGTGNEQFF
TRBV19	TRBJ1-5	CASSMRNQPQHF
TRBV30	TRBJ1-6	CAWSRDRTGTINSPLHF
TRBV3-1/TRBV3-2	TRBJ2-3	CASSRSSGTEPDTQYF
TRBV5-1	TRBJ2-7	CASSLGVSSSYEQYF
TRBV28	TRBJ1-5	CASSLNWQPQHF
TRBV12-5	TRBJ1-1	CASVRESGVDTEAFF
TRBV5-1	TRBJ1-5	CASSLVGDSNQPQHF